This T cell receptor beta chain originates from a study of identical twins. Unique molecular identifiers were present on cDNA, and template switching added a universal primer site. TCRdb independently ran MiXCR on the 5' RACE reads; one entry per CDR3 protein. This sample has more than 650,000 distinct CDR3 sequences; approximately 6% occur once, and the top ten carry 1.5% to 2%. Healthy Caucasians were all of the donors. This clonotype was found a few times. The germline V and J ends were trimmed by 1 base and 3 bases, with 13 bases remaining between them. From germline, CDR1 is MNHEY and CDR2 SMNVEV (reference sequence). The CDR3 totals 15 residues.

Sequencing was done on a sample of naive T cells sorted from blood. This chain uses TRBV27 with TRBJ2-7; D is perhaps TRBD2 (6 bases). This TCR came from a man in his late teens or twenties in good health. The CDR3 bases are TGTGCCAGCAGTTTATACCACGGGGGAGGCTACGAGCAGTACTTC. It is translated as CASSLYHGGGYEQYF.